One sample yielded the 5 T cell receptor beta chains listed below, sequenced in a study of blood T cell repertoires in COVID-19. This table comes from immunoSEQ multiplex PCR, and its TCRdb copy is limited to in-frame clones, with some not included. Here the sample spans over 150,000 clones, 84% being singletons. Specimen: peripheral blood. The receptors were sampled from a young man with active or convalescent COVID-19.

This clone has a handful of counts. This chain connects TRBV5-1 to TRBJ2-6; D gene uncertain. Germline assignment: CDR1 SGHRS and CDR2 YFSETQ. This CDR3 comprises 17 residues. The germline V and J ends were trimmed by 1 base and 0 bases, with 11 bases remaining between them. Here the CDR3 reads CASSLRSLSSGANVLTF. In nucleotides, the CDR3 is TGCGCCAGCAGCTTGCGAAGCCTTAGCTCTGGGGCCAACGTCCTGACTTTC. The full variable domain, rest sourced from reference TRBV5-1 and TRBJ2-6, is KAGVTQTPRYLIKTRGQQVTLSCSPISGHRSVSWYQQTPGQGLQFLFEYFSETQRNKGNFPGRFSGRQFSNSRSEMNVSTLELGDSALYLCASSLRSLSSGANVLTFGAGSRLTVL.

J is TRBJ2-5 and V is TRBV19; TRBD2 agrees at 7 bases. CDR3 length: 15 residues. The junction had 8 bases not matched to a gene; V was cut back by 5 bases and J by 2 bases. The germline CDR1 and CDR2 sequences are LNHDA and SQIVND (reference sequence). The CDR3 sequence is CASSASGGIQETQYF. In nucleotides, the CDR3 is TGTGCCAGTAGTGCCTCGGGGGGAATACAAGAGACCCAGTACTTC.

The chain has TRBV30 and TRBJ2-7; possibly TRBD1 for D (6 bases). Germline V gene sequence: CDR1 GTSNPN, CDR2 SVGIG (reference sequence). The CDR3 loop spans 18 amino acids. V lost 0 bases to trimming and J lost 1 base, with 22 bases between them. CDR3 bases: TGTGCCTGGAGTGTAAGACGCCGAACAGGGCCGTATTCCTACGAGCAGTACTTC. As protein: CAWSVRRRTGPYSYEQYF.

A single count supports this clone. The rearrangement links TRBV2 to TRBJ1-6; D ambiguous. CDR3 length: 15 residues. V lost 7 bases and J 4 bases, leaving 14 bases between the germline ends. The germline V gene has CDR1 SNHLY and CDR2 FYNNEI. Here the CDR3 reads CASNPTVFYNSPLHF. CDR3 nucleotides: TGTGCCAGCAATCCAACAGTGTTTTATAATTCACCCCTCCACTTT.

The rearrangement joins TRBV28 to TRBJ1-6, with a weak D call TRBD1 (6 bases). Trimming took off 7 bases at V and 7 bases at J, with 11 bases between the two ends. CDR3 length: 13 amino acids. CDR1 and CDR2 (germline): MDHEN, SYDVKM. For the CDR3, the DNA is TGTGCCAGCAAAACAGGGCACAATTCACCCCTCCACTTT. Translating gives CASKTGHNSPLHF.